Listed here are 26 T cell receptor beta chains from one sample, sequenced in a study of cytomegalovirus exposure and HLA in healthy donors. Primers: 60 Vbeta forward and 13 Jbeta reverse. Sequenced by immunoSEQ multiplex PCR; TCRdb stores in-frame clones only, minus some. Altogether about 140,000 clones are present, 79% being singletons, with the ten largest covering around 7%. The sample consisted of PBMCs. The receptors derive from a man aged 40-49 years in good health and CMV-seropositive.

The chain has TRBV6-1 and TRBJ2-1; 12 nucleotides match TRBD1. The germline gives CDR1 MNHNS, CDR2 SASEGT. CDR3 length equals 16 residues. The trim removed 4 bases at V and 6 bases at J, leaving 7 bases unmatched. In nucleotides, the CDR3 is TGTGCCAGCAGTGCAACCGGGACAGGGGGCTTCAATGAGCAGTTCTTC. It translates to CASSATGTGGFNEQFF.

This CDR3 reads CATSRTGQGRNQPQHF. The CDR3 nucleotides read TGTGCCACCAGCCGAACCGGACAGGGCCGGAATCAGCCCCAGCATTTT. The rearrangement uses TRBV15 and TRBJ1-5, with 8 bases aligning to TRBD1. The V gene end was trimmed by 5 bases and the J gene end by 4 bases; junction bases not matched to a gene: 10. The CDR3 extends over 16 amino acids. Per germline, CDR1 LNHNV and CDR2 YYDKDF (reference sequence).

This chain joins TRBV7-9 and TRBJ2-1; 13 bases line up with TRBD2. The length of the CDR3 is 15 residues. Germline CDR1 SEHNR, CDR2 FQNEAQ (reference sequence). V was clipped by 5 bases and J by 4 bases; unmatched bases: 2. The CDR3 loop is CASSGTSGVYNEQFF. In DNA form, the CDR3 reads TGTGCCAGCAGCGGGACTAGCGGGGTGTACAATGAGCAGTTCTTC.

This clone has more than one count but fewer than ten. In DNA, the CDR3 is TGTGCCACCAGCAGGTCGCACAGGGCTTACGAGCAGTACTTC. Its protein is CATSRSHRAYEQYF. The chain has TRBV15 and TRBJ2-7, with D possibly TRBD1 on 6 matching bases. The V end lost 3 bases, the J end lost 4 bases, and 13 bases lay between the germline ends. The CDR3 covers 14 residues. Looked up from germline, CDR1 is LNHNV and CDR2 is YYDKDF (reference sequence).

This clone was seen just once. The chain couples TRBV19 to TRBJ1-3; no clear D gene. Per germline, CDR1 LNHDA and CDR2 SQIVND (reference sequence). The germline V and J ends were trimmed by 3 bases and 1 base, with 7 bases remaining between them. The CDR3 runs to 14 residues. In DNA, the CDR3 is TGTGCCAGTAGTATTAAGCGGTCTGGAAACACCATATATTTT. Amino acids: CASSIKRSGNTIYF.

This clone was seen once. CDR3 coding DNA: TGTGCCTGGAGCCCGGGACACTTGAACACTGAAGCTTTCTTT. This translates into CAWSPGHLNTEAFF. This rearrangement joins TRBV30 to TRBJ1-1; TRBD1 might be the D (6 bases). Between the trimmed V and J ends, which lost 3 bases and 0 bases, there was a span of 11 bases. Germline V gene sequence: CDR1 GTSNPN, CDR2 SVGIG (reference sequence). The CDR3 loop spans 14 amino acids.

The chain uses TRBV27 and TRBJ2-7, with 10 bases that match TRBD2. J lost 4 bases, V lost 6 bases, and 9 bases had no gene match. Per the germline V gene, CDR1 is MNHEY and CDR2 is SMNVEV (reference sequence). The CDR3 is 15 residues long. This chain's CDR3 is CASRQRRLAGYEQYF. The CDR3 coding sequence is TGTGCCAGCAGACAAAGGCGACTAGCGGGTTACGAGCAGTACTTC.

The CDR3 here is CASSPETQGAYEQYF. Written as DNA, the CDR3 is TGTGCCAGCTCACCAGAGACACAGGGGGCTTACGAGCAGTACTTC. This sequence joins TRBV18 and TRBJ2-7; 9 nucleotides agree with TRBD1. Unmatched junction bases numbered 6, after V lost 2 bases and J lost 4 bases. Germline V lookup: CDR1 KGHSH, CDR2 LQKENI. The CDR3 is 15 amino acids.

This clone has only a few counts. The rearrangement uses TRBV6-1 and TRBJ1-6, with TRBD1 identical over 9 bases. The CDR3 is made up of 15 amino acids. Losses at the gene ends were 8 bases for V and 9 bases for J; bases not matched to a gene: 11. Germline CDR1 and CDR2: MNHNS and SASEGT. The CDR3 loop reads CASQPPGQGASPLHF. For the CDR3, the DNA is TGTGCCAGCCAACCGCCGGGACAGGGAGCTTCACCCCTCCACTTT.

The chain couples TRBV21-1 to TRBJ1-2; no DNA check was done on the table's D call, TRBD1. TRBV21-1 is a known pseudogene. The CDR3 spans 17 residues. CDR3 nucleotide sequence: TGTGCCAGCAGCGCCAGTGGGACAGGAGGGCAGGACTATGGCTACACCTTC. It encodes CASSASGTGGQDYGYTF.

The chain employs TRBV28 and TRBJ1-5; the D is unclear. V lost 8 bases and J lost 0, with 14 bases in between. The CDR3 length is 15 residues. CDR1 is MDHEN, CDR2 SYDVKM, per germline. CDR3 nucleotide sequence: TGTGCCAGCGGGCCCTGGACTAATAGCAATCAGCCCCAGCATTTT. Protein sequence: CASGPWTNSNQPQHF.

The chain uses TRBV5-8 and TRBJ1-3; no definite D call. Trimming shortened V by 3 bases and J by 0 bases, and 10 bases separated the two germline ends. Looked up from germline, CDR1 is SGHTS and CDR2 is YDEGEE. The CDR3 sequence is 15 residues long. The CDR3 DNA sequence: TGTGCCAGCAGCTGGAGCCGGAACTCTGGAAACACCATATATTTT. Amino acids: CASSWSRNSGNTIYF.

This chain uses TRBV2 with TRBJ2-1, with D possibly being TRBD2 (6 bases). Germline CDR1 is SNHLY and CDR2 is FYNNEI. CDR3 size: 14 residues. The ends were cut back, 6 bases at V and 1 base at J, with 10 bases in the middle. This CDR3 reads CASRRDGSYNEQFF. The CDR3 DNA is TGTGCCAGCAGGCGGGATGGGTCCTACAATGAGCAGTTCTTC.

In this sample, this clone turned up a few times. The V gene is TRBV19, the J gene TRBJ2-1; the D gene is possibly TRBD1 (6 bases). Germline CDR1 and CDR2: LNHDA and SQIVND (reference sequence). Trimming left V 2 bases short and J 6 bases short, with 8 bases between. The CDR3 is 13 amino acids. The CDR3 is CASSIKQGNEQFF. The CDR3 region has the DNA TGTGCCAGTAGTATAAAACAGGGCAATGAGCAGTTCTTC. Looking up the rest from reference TRBV19 and TRBJ2-1 gives the full variable domain: DGGITQSPKYLFRKEGQNVTLSCEQNLNHDAMYWYRQDPGQGLRLIYYSQIVNDFQKGDIAEGYSVSREKKESFPLTVTSAQKNPTAFYLCASSIKQGNEQFFGPGTRLTVL.

The V and J genes are TRBV9 and TRBJ1-3, with D possibly being TRBD1 (5 bases). Trimming took 0 bases from V and 8 from J, leaving 12 bases between them. The CDR3 sequence is 14 residues long. CDR1 SGDLS and CDR2 YYNGEE come from the germline V gene. CDR3 sequence reads: CASSVDGGLDTIYF. CDR3 nucleotide sequence: TGTGCCAGCAGCGTAGATGGGGGACTCGACACCATATATTTT.

The chain carries TRBV7-9 and TRBJ1-5; no clear D. The V gene's germline CDR1 is SEHNR and CDR2 FQNEAQ (reference sequence). The CDR3 is 15 residues long. V dropped 4 bases and J dropped 0 bases, with 10 bases sitting between them. Written as DNA, the CDR3 is TGTGCCAGCAGCTCAGAGAGGTTTAGCAATCAGCCCCAGCATTTT. Encoded protein: CASSSERFSNQPQHF.

The chain carries TRBV6-1 and TRBJ1-2; a possible D gene is TRBD1 (6 bases). The V end was cut by 6 bases, the J end by 8 bases, with 19 bases between. In germline, CDR1 is MNHNS, CDR2 SASEGT. This CDR3 region has 14 residues. The CDR3 DNA is TGTGCCAGCAGGCCCTTTGGGGGGGCAAAGGGCTACACCTTC. Its protein is CASRPFGGAKGYTF.

To note about this clone: The same CDR3 is also encoded by other DNA sequences in this sample. The chain combines TRBV11-2 with TRBJ1-3, with unresolved D. This CDR3 is built from 14 residues. Trimming took off 1 base at V and 3 bases at J, with 7 bases between the two ends. From germline, CDR1 is SGHAT and CDR2 FQNNGV. CDR3 loop: CASSLGGGGNTIYF. CDR3 bases: TGTGCCAGCAGCTTAGGGGGAGGTGGAAACACCATATATTTT.

V is TRBV6-5 and J is TRBJ2-7; 9 bases map to TRBD2. CDR1 MNHEY and CDR2 SVGAGI come from the germline V gene. Trimming took 6 bases from V and 6 from J; bases not matched to a gene: 6. The CDR3 contains 13 residues. CDR3 sequence (DNA): TGTGCCAGCAGCAGCGGGAGGATGAGCGAGCAGTACTTC. Translation gives CASSSGRMSEQYF.

The chain is built from TRBV5-5 and TRBJ2-3, with D maybe TRBD2 (6 bases). This CDR3 region has 15 residues. V lost 3 bases, J lost 4 bases, and 15 bases lay in between. In germline, CDR1 is SGHKS, CDR2 YYEKEE (reference sequence). DNA of the CDR3: TGTGCCAGCAGCTGGAGGGGAGTGGGGGCAGATACGCAGTATTTT. Translation gives CASSWRGVGADTQYF.

The chain combines TRBV2 with TRBJ2-5, with 10 bases aligning to TRBD2. This CDR3 contains 16 residues. After removal of 0 bases from V and 1 base from J, the junction contained 2 bases not matched to a gene. Looked up from germline, CDR1 is SNHLY and CDR2 is FYNNEI. CDR3 nucleotide sequence: TGTGCCAGCAGTGAAGCGGGACTAGCGTCCCAAGAGACCCAGTACTTC. Translated, it gives CASSEAGLASQETQYF.

In its sample, this clone was seen once. This chain links TRBV9 with TRBJ1-1; possibly TRBD1 for D (5 bases). This CDR3 spans 13 amino acids. With 2 bases removed from V and 6 bases from J, the gap between germline ends came to 11 bases. Germline V CDR1 and CDR2: SGDLS, YYNGEE. The CDR3 nucleotides are TGTGCCAGCAGCGTGCGGGGAGGGGCTGAAGCTTTCTTT. This sequence encodes CASSVRGGAEAFF.

This CDR3 is CASSLPGGSYNEQFF. As DNA, the CDR3 is TGCGCCAGCAGCTTGCCGGGGGGCTCCTACAATGAGCAGTTCTTC. The V gene is TRBV5-1, the J gene TRBJ2-1; 7 nucleotides line up with TRBD2. Germline CDR1 reads SGHRS; CDR2 reads YFSETQ. V dropped 1 base and J dropped 0; count of bases not matched to a gene: 1. CDR3 length equals 15 residues.

The rearrangement links TRBV7-2 to TRBJ2-7; 8 positions match TRBD2. CDR3 size: 15 residues. Looked up from germline, CDR1 is SGHTA and CDR2 is FQGNSA. V gave up 1 base and J gave up 3 bases; unmatched junction bases: 5. The CDR3, as DNA: TGTGCCAGCAGCTTAGAGTCGGCGGGAGGCTACGAGCAGTACTTC. Amino acids: CASSLESAGGYEQYF.

The chain employs TRBV4-1 and TRBJ2-5, with 12 positions matching TRBD2. Germline assignment: CDR1 MGHRA and CDR2 YSYEKL. The CDR3 runs 16 residues. Trimming removed 3 bases from V and 3 bases from J; junction bases left unmatched: 5. The CDR3 reads CASSHEGLAGEETQYF. CDR3 in DNA: TGCGCCAGCAGCCATGAGGGACTAGCGGGTGAAGAGACCCAGTACTTC.

This clone was seen only a few times. The chain employs TRBV18 and TRBJ2-2; 12 nucleotides line up with TRBD2. The CDR3 has 16 amino acids. Trimming took 3 bases from V and 1 from J; bases not matched to a gene: 0. The germline V gene encodes CDR1 KGHSH and CDR2 LQKENI. CDR3 loop: CASSPGLAGNTGELFF. CDR3 in DNA: TGTGCCAGCTCACCGGGACTAGCGGGGAACACCGGGGAGCTGTTTTTT.